This section outlines one TCR beta chain sequence together with its context. The data belong to a study of blood T cell repertoires in COVID-19. Across the study: Italy, Spain and the United States were the sources of the convalescent and acute COVID-19 samples. PBMCs, B-cell-depleted T cells, or T cells were the source of the cDNA or gDNA that made up the material.

Per the study methods: It was from reference gene primer amplification that nucleated cell counts were estimated. The assay was immunoSEQ multiplex PCR, and TCRdb's table has in-frame clones only and misses some. The D gene and trimming were derived from the DNA, and the V and J assignments and clone size from that table. The table shows roughly 86,000 clones, with around 80% occurring only once. Germline lookup yields CDR1 SEHNR and CDR2 FQNEAQ (reference sequence). The CDR3 runs to 16 residues. Trimming cost V 5 bases and J 4 bases; bases outside gene matches: 10. This clonotype originated in a human donor in a cohort sampled during active COVID-19. What was sequenced was peripheral blood. The chain combines TRBV7-9 with TRBJ2-3; 9 bases agree with TRBD2. The CDR3 nucleotides are TGTGCCAGCAGCCAGACCGGCGGGGGGGCCTCAGATACGCAGTATTTT. Its protein is CASSQTGGGASDTQYF.